This TCR beta chain was profiled in a study of OX40 agonist ivuxolimab in advanced cancers. Trimming cost V 4 bases and J 4 bases; bases outside gene matches: 15. Germline assignment: CDR1 SGHTA and CDR2 FQGNSA. The CDR3 runs 18 residues. Clones were sequenced by immunoSEQ multiplex PCR, and TCRdb holds only the in-frame ones, with some missing. The sample holds 63,000 or so clones, approximately 80% seen once. Sequenced material: CD4+ or CD8+ T cells sorted from blood, taken in a trial of the OX40 agonist ivuxolimab. This receptor was taken from an adult with an advanced solid tumor such as melanoma, head and neck, liver or kidney cancer. The rearrangement uses TRBV7-2 and TRBJ1-5; 8 nucleotides match TRBD1. The CDR3 here is CASSSLGSGGPVNQPQHF. CDR3 nucleotide sequence: TGTGCCAGCAGCTCCTTGGGGTCAGGGGGCCCGGTAAATCAGCCCCAGCATTTT.